This T cell receptor (beta chain) was identified in a study of T cells in Graves' hyperthyroidism and ophthalmopathy (dated by TCRdb to the late 2010s). With regard to the full study: Peripheral blood samples were taken at the time of initial diagnosis, prior to any treatment. TCR Vbeta CDR3 sequencing of fewer than 150 peripheral blood samples (roughly 41 ophthalmopathy, over 70 hyperthyroidism and approximately 17 progressor patients) is reported in the paper. Prospective prediction of ophthalmopathy was tested in an independent validation cohort consisting of about 19 hyperthyroidism patients and some 16 patients who later progressed to ophthalmopathy. In six Graves' hyperthyroidism patients, the study also compared T-cell repertoires from thyroid tissue with T-cell repertoires from blood. Following sampling, methimazole starting at 30 mg daily was given to hyperthyroidism patients, and high-dose intravenous methylprednisolone was given to ophthalmopathy patients. The roughly 91 discovery patients were randomly divided into training and test sets at a 7:3 ratio. TCR V-J signatures able to tell the groups apart were searched for in a discovery cohort of around 95 patients, of whom more than 40 had Graves' ophthalmopathy and 55 to 65 had stable Graves' hyperthyroidism.

CDR1 and CDR2, looked up from the germline V gene, are SGDLS and YYNGEE. The V and J ends are trimmed by 4 bases and 2 bases, leaving 10 bases between them. From the cysteine through the phenylalanine, the CDR3 covers 13 amino acids. Just the 39-base CDR3 DNA is kept, in frame starting at base 1. Beyond this particular receptor, the publication reports: No statistical method was used to fix the sample size in advance, and group allocation was not hidden from the investigators. Most expanded thyroid clonotypes (frequency above 0.001) were also detected in blood, a finding suggesting that blood repertoires may reflect thyroid immune responses. In validation, the model predicted progression to ophthalmopathy with 65% to 71% sensitivity and roughly 75% specificity, a median of about 6 months before onset. A 13 V-J signature model separated ophthalmopathy from stable hyperthyroidism, with around 91% sensitivity and roughly 84% specificity in cross-validation and 80%/75% in testing.

About this clonotype itself: Its antigen target is currently unknown. No base quality values were provided; no much bigger clone lies one nucleotide off.

Stable Graves' hyperthyroidism was defined as no progression to ophthalmopathy during 18 months of follow-up. Hyperthyroidism patients were newly diagnosed, with disease duration under 2 months, and aged 18 to 65 years. The study excluded patients with uncontrolled infections, other autoimmune diseases, pregnancy or lactation. Diagnoses were established on the basis of clinical symptoms, serum thyroxine and TRAb, thyroid ultrasound, and orbital computed tomography. PBMCs were isolated from approximately 10 ml of fresh peripheral blood by Ficoll-Paque density gradient centrifugation. Total RNA was extracted with Trizol reagent, and quality was checked on an Agilent 2100 Bioanalyzer. The TCR beta CDR3 regions were amplified from the RNA transcripts. A first-round RT-PCR of the TCR CDR3 used the HTBI primer set with the Qiagen OneStep RT-PCR kit. Libraries were constructed in a second round of multiplex PCR, after which size selection and purification were performed. Paired-end sequencing of the libraries was performed with 100 bp reads on an Illumina HiSeq2000. The published analysis was carried out like this. SOAPnuke was used to process the raw data, throwing out any read that contained adapters or uncalled bases, had a mean Phred below 15, or lacked an exact constant-primer or identifier match. High-quality paired reads were merged using COPE v1.2.5, and each unique nucleotide sequence was defined as a clonotype. Clonotypes were aligned to IMGT TRBV, TRBD and TRBJ reference segments using MiTCR v1.1. Only V-J combinations with frequency above 0.0001, covering 99.2% of repertoires, were analysed. A TCS score was defined as the ratio between F50 (clonal expansion) and ExV (chaos), using BLOSUM62-based TCRdist between CDR3 peptides within each V-J. Welch's t-statistics and random forest reduced several hundred V-J features to 10 to 15, which were used in a naive Bayes classifier (R e1071). The similarity between thyroid and blood repertoires was quantified using the Morisita-Horn index. TCRdb ran its own pipeline on the public reads, namely fastp trimming at Q25 and MiXCR clone calling, and kept in-frame beta chains. Duplicate CDR3 protein sequences are folded into a single record with the most common DNA and genes. It is TCRdb's table, rather than the study itself, that gives the V and J calls and clone size. The sample table shows hundreds of thousands of distinct CDR3 sequences, and 38% are seen once. Approximately 8.7% of the sample is held by the ten biggest clonotypes.

The sequence derives from a young man with Graves' hyperthyroidism. Rearrangement joined TRBV9 to TRBJ2-7; no confident D gene assignment can be made. Sequencing used blood. The CDR3 sequence is CASSPQVTYEQYF. In nucleotide form, the sequence is TGTGCCAGCAGCCCCCAAGTCACCTACGAGCAGTACTTC.